This T cell receptor beta chain appears in the sequencing data of a study of shared clonotypes between healthy human individuals (dated by TCRdb to about 2020). A note on the overall study: Three men and a couple of women, aged 18 to 49 years, made up the cohort. For each donor, CD4 naive and CD4 memory were each run on three plates, CD8 naive on two plates, and CD8 memory on one plate. To estimate repertoire size and how much clonotypes are shared between individuals, the study performed deep sequencing of blood TCR repertoires from about five healthy adults. Different laboratories and diverse techniques were used to prepare libraries and sequence TCR repertoires, to increase sequencing depth and limit assay-specific biases. Between about 0.85 and 8.9 billion PBMCs per donor were obtained by leukapheresis.

TCR CDR3 regions were amplified from genomic DNA by multiplex PCR using the deep immunoSEQ assay. Extracted genomic DNA from each cell subset was distributed evenly across all wells of several immunoSEQ 96-well plates, and each plate was treated as a replicate. For sorted subsets, each replicate PCR was loaded with 150 to 250 ng genomic DNA, equivalent to about 33,000 T cell genomes. Purified libraries were quantified with a Qubit 3.0 fluorometer, sized on a Bioanalyzer 2100, and re-quantified with the KAPA Library Quantification kit. Every immunoSEQ 96-well plate was sequenced on a dedicated single-read 150-cycle Illumina NextSeq 550 flow cell. The source study handled its data this way. Because only junctional sequences without quality scores were contained in the immunoSEQ output, filtering matching that applied to full-length reads could not be performed. To assign V/J genes and CDR3, sequences were annotated against IMGT germline references using PyIR, a Python wrapper for IgBLAST v1.9. Reads were removed for weak V/J assignments (E-value above 1e-6), missing CDR3, stop codons, out-of-frame junctions, or ambiguous translated residues. V3J clonotypes were defined as sequences sharing an identical inferred V gene, J gene, and CDR3 amino acid sequence. To compute the percentage overlap between repertoires, the number of shared unique clonotypes was divided by the size of the smaller repertoire. Repertoire richness was assessed with RTK rarefaction, the Chao1 estimator, and Recon v2.1 estimates of unobserved clonotypes. OLGA was used to compute generation probabilities for all TCRbeta clonotypes that the gDNA method yielded from a few donors. TCRdb holds this immuneACCESS table with in-frame rearrangements only. Some clones are missing; in checked studies, unresolved V genes explain under half, and the rest has no known cause. Clone size and the V and J calls come from that table; the DNA yielded D and trimming. This sample comprises fewer than 1 million clones, 90% to 97% of them detected only once. The ten largest clones take up roughly 0.23% of the sample.

V was cut back by 3 bases and J by 4 bases, leaving a gap of 14 bases between them. The CDR3 covers 15 residues, taking in both the cysteine and the phenylalanine. CDR3 DNA is the only sequence kept; it has 45 bases, read in frame from the first base. CDR1 and CDR2, per the germline V gene, are MGHRA and YSYEKL. General findings and caveats noted by the study authors: Based on pairwise subsampling, the degree of clonotype sharing among donors was expected to be affected by sequencing depth. When four donors were compared, the shared fraction of clonotypes was around 4.6% for naive CD4, about 4% for naive CD8, 2.3% for memory CD4, and roughly 0.43% for memory CD8. Rarefaction of sorted-subset datasets indicated incomplete sequencing despite the large sequencing depth. Because the study included a small number of donors, the genetic and exposure-history diversity represented was limited. Naive subsets generally had larger estimated clonotype richness than memory subsets did. Clonotypes shared by all four sorted-subset donors showed higher generation probabilities than non-shared clonotypes. Sampling was limited to blood, and TCR repertoires in tissue likely differ from TCR repertoires in blood.

CD8 naive samples were obtained by positive selection for CCR7 among CD45RO-negative cells, yielding a CD45RA+CCR7+ population from which TemRA cells were excluded. The donors were healthy, HIV-negative adults who had no recently reported acute infections or vaccinations. Every donor was a Caucasian adult residing in Nashville, Tennessee, USA. After blood collection by leukapheresis, PBMCs were isolated using Ficoll-Histopaque density gradient centrifugation and then cryopreserved in the vapor phase of liquid nitrogen. Analytical flow cytometry was used to check the purity and quantity of every magnetically sorted T cell population. Genomic DNA was isolated from every sorted fraction and measured by UV absorbance on a Nanodrop 2000c. Comments on this clone: Its recognized antigen is unknown. One base away there is no much larger clone; base qualities are not given.

The receptor was isolated from a man younger than 45 in good health. The chain employs TRBV4-1 and TRBJ2-3; TRBD1 might be the D gene, on 7 matching bases. Input material: naive CD8+ T cells sorted from blood. What this sample's cell subset or site label stands for: CD45RA+CCR7+. The CDR3 region has the sequence CASSQADREADTQYF. The nucleotides are TGCGCCAGCAGCCAGGCTGACAGGGAGGCAGATACGCAGTATTTT.